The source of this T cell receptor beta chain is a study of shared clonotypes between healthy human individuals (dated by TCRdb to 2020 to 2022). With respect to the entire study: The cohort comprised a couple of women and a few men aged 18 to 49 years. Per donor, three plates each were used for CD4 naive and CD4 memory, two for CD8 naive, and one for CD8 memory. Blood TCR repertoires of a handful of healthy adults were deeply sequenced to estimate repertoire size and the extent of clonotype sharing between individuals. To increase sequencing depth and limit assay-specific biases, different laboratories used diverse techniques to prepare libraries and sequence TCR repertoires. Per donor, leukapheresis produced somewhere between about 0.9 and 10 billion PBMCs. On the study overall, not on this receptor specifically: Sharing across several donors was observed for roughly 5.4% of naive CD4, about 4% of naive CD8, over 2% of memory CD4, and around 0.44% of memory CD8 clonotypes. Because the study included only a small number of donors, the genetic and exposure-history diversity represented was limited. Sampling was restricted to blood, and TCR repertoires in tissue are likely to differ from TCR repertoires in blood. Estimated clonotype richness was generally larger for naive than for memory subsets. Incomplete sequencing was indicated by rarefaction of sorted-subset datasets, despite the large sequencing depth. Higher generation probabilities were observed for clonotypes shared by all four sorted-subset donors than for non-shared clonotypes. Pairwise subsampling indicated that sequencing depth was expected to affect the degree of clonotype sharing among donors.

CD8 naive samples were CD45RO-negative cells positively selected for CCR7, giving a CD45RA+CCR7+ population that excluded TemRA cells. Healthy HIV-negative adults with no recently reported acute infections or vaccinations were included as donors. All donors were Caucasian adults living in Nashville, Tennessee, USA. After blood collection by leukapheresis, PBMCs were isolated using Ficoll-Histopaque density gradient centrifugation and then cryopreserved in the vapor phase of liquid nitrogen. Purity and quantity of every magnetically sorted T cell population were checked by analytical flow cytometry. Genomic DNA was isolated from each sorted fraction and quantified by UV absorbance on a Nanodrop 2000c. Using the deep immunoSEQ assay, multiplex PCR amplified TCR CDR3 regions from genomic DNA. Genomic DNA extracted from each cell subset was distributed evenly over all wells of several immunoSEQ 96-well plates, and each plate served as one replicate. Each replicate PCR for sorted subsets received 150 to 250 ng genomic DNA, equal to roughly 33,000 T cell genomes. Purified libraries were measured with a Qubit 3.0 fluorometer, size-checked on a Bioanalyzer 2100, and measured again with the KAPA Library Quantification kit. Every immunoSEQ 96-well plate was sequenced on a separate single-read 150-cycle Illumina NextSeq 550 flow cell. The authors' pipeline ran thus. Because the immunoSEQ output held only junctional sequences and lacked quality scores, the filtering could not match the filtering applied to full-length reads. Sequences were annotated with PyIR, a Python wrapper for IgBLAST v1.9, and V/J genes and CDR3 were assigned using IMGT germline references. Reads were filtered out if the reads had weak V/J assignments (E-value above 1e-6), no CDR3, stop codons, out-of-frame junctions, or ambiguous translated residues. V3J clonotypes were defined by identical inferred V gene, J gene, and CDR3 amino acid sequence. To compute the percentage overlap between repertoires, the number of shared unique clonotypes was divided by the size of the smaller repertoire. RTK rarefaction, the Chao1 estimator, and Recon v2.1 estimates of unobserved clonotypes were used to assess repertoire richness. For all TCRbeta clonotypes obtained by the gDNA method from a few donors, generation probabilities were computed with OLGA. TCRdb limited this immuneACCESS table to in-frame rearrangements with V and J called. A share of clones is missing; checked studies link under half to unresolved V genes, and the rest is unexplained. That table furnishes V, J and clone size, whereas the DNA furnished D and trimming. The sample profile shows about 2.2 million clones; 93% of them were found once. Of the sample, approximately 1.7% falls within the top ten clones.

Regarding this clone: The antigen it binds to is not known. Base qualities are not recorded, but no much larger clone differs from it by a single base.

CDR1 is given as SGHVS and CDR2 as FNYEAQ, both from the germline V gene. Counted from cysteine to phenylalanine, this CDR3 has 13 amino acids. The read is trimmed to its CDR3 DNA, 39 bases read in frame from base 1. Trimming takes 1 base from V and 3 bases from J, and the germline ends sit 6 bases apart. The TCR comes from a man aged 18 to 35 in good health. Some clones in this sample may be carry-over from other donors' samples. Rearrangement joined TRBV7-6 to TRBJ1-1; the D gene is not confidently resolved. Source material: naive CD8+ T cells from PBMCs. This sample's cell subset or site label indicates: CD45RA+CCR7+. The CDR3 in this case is CASSLEAYTEAFF. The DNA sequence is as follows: TGTGCCAGCAGCTTAGAAGCTTACACTGAAGCTTTCTTT.